One T cell receptor (beta chain) is described in this entry. Its antigen is undetermined. The source of the sample is a study of cytomegalovirus exposure and HLA in healthy donors. Whole-study results and caveats: Later on, an analysis showed TCR association rates differing by HLA locus, with DRB1 the most and HLA-C the fewest.

Both 60 Vbeta primers and 13 Jbeta primers went into the PCR. In the original processing: The count from a later analysis was some 76 million unique TCR beta chains, some 10 million of them shared. Assay used: immunoSEQ multiplex PCR; TCRdb lists only in-frame clones, some missing. D and trimming come from the DNA, and the V and J calls and clone size come from that table. Of roughly 180,000 clones in the sample, roughly 79% are singletons; the top ten hold under 1.5%. All donors participated as healthy donors of bone marrow. CDR3 length: 14 residues. In germline, CDR1 is SGHVS, CDR2 FQNEAQ. V dropped 1 base and J dropped 2; count of bases not matched to a gene: 0.

V and J are TRBV7-8 and TRBJ2-7; 9 bases line up with TRBD1. The sequence was obtained from a man in his thirties or forties in good health and CMV-seronegative. The specimen was PBMCs. CDR3 sequence (DNA): TGTGCCAGCAGCTTAGGGACAGGGGCCTACGAGCAGTACTTC. Protein product: CASSLGTGAYEQYF.